This record covers a single TCR beta chain. Sequencing was performed with immunoSEQ multiplex PCR; in TCRdb, only in-frame clones are kept and a portion is missing. The sample lists about 36,000 clones, 89% occurring once. These data are taken from a study of T cell changes during pregnancy in multiple sclerosis. The germline V gene has CDR1 GTSNPN and CDR2 SVGIG (reference sequence). The CDR3 extends over 15 amino acids. Trimming took 3 bases from V and 9 from J, leaving 21 bases between them. The source material was CD8+ T cells from peripheral blood mononuclear cells, sampled in the third trimester of pregnancy. V usage is TRBV30 and J usage is TRBJ2-1, with D perhaps TRBD2 (6 bases). This TCR came from a female donor with multiple sclerosis, enrolled in a pregnancy study. The CDR3 here is CAWSPSLLVGGEQFF. As DNA, the CDR3 is TGTGCCTGGAGCCCCTCCTTACTGGTGGGGGGTGAGCAGTTCTTC.